The present entry profiles one TCR beta chain with its context. Its antigen is currently unknown. The CDR3 spans 14 residues. Germline values: CDR1 SGHRS, CDR2 YFSETQ. Trimming took off 3 bases at V and 3 bases at J, with 11 bases between the two ends. This sample stems from a study of T cells in localized non-small cell lung cancer. General study points: Peak T cell clonality was found in uninvolved adjacent lung, exceeding tumor. Those with higher blood T cell density had longer overall survival.

Clones were read by immunoSEQ multiplex PCR, and TCRdb kept only the in-frame ones, dropping some. This table holds some 39,000 clones, approximately 90% found once. This clonotype originated in an older male donor with stage II lung adenocarcinoma. Sample: peripheral blood mononuclear cells, taken before any cancer treatment. The rearrangement uses TRBV5-1 and TRBJ2-3; D gene unclear. The CDR3 DNA reads TGCGCCAGCAGCTCCCCCTCCGCTACAGATACGCAGTATTTT. Its translation: CASSSPSATDTQYF.